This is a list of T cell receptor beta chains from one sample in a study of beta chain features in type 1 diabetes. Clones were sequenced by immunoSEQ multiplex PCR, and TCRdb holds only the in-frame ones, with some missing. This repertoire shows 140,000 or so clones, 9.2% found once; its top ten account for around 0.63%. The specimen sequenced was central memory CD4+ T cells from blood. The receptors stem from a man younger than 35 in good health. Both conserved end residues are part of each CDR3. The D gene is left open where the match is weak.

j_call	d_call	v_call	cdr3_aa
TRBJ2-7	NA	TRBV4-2	CASSQARGGVQAYEQYF
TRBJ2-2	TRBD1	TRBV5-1	CASSLWGQGNTGELFF
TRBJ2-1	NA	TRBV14	CASSPGRNNEQFF
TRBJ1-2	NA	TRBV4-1	CASSQGWTPYGYTF
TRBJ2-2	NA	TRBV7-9	CASSTDTGELFF
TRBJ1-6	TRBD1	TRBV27	CASSRKGQGDNSPLHF
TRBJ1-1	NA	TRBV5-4	CASSLDSRNTEAFF
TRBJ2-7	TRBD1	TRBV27	CASSLRTGQHEQYF
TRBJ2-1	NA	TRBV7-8	CASIFGTSYNEQFF
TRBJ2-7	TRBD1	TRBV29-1	CSVDVGQGTHEQYF
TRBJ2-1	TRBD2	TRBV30	CAWSPSGAYNEQFF
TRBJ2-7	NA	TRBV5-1	CASSESNYEQYF
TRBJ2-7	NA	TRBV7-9	CASSLNWSSYEQYF
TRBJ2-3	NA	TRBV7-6	CASSPAQGSTDTQYF
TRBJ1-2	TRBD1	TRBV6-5	CASSLTGTEIYGYTF
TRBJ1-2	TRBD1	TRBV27	CASSLAAGQGHGYTF
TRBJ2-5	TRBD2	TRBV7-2	CASSLGVTSGETQYF
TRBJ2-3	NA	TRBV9	CASSAKDTQYF
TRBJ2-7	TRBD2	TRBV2	CASRPLAGGRYEQYF
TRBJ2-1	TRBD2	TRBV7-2	CASSWTSGGAGLVYNEQFF
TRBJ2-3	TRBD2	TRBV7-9	CASSPVAGGKDTQYF
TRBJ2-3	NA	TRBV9	CASSEGGGGGTDTQYF
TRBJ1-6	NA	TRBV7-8	CASSLRGVSGNGSPLHF
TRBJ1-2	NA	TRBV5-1	CASSLWGEVRANYGYTF
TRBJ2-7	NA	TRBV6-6	CASNRWGEGTYEQYF
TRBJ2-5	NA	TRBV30	CAWGAGSGQETQYF
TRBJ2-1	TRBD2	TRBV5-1	CASSPGLAGNEQFF